The present T cell receptor (beta chain) was sequenced within a study of cytomegalovirus exposure and HLA in healthy donors. General study points: In vitro testing confirmed a few CMV-associated chains as specific for CMV antigens.

To note about this clone: Its antigen remains unknown.

This CDR3 spans 18 amino acids. Trimming took 4 bases from V and 0 from J, leaving 21 bases between them. The PCR used 60 Vbeta and 13 Jbeta primers. The data were produced by immunoSEQ multiplex PCR, yet TCRdb's version contains in-frame clones alone and is incomplete. The sample has 110,000 to 150,000 clones, and its top ten clones hold 0.96%. This TCR came from a male donor in good health and CMV-seronegative. The chain uses TRBV23-1 and TRBJ2-5; D call uncertain. TRBV23-1 belongs to the ORF category, with a function that is uncertain. Sequenced sample: PBMCs. The DNA of the CDR3 is TGCGCCAGCAGTCGGGCTTATTTGGCAGTGCCCAACCAAGAGACCCAGTACTTC. Protein sequence: CASSRAYLAVPNQETQYF.